This T cell receptor (beta chain) was sequenced during a study of beta chain features in type 1 diabetes. Study-wide points: Type 1 diabetes patients had TCRB CDR3s that were shorter (moderately but significantly so) in all four CD4+ subsets. In comparison with healthy donors, patients had naive, central memory and Treg TCRB repertoires that appeared more similar. Type 1 diabetes patients had VDJ junctions that carried fewer insertions and more deletions.

cDNA synthesis used the whole RNA isolate, giving expressed TCRB sequences. Several million reads on average were seen across naive, central memory and regulatory T cell samples. Assay: immunoSEQ multiplex PCR; the TCRdb copy retains only in-frame clones and omits some. The table shows hundreds of thousands of clones, with approximately 15% occurring only once. Trimming shortened V by 2 bases and J by 6 bases, and 13 bases separated the two germline ends. The CDR3 contains 14 residues. Germline V gives CDR1 KGHSH, CDR2 LQKENI. Purity (above 98%) was reached by all sorted populations. Worth noting for this clone: Its target is unknown.

The chain carries TRBV18 and TRBJ1-2; D remains ambiguous. The TCR sequence derives from a man aged 18 to 29 with type 1 diabetes. The sequenced sample consisted of naive CD4+ T cells from blood. The chain's CDR3 is CASSPLTRGDGYTF. CDR3 DNA: TGTGCCAGCTCACCATTAACGCGGGGAGATGGCTACACCTTC. Combining the CDR3 with reference TRBV18 and TRBJ1-2 gives the whole variable domain NAGVMQNPRHLVRRRGQEARLRCSPMKGHSHVYWYRQLPEEGLKFMVYLQKENIIDESGMPKERFSAEFPKEGPSILRIQQVVRGDSAAYFCASSPLTRGDGYTFGSGTRLTVV.